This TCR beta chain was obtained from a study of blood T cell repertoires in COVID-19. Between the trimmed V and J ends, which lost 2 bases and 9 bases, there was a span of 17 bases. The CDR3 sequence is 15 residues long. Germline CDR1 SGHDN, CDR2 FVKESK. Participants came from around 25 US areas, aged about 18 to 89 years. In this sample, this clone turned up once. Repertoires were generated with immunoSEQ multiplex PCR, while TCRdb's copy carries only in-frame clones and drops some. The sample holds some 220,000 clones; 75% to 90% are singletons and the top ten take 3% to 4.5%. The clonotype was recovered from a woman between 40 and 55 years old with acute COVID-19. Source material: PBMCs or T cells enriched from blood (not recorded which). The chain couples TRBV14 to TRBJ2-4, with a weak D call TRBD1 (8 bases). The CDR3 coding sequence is TGTGCCAGCAGCCAAACGAGACAGGGGAGGGTCATTCAGTACTTC. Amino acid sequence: CASSQTRQGRVIQYF.